The 9 T cell receptor beta chains listed next were all sequenced from one sample in a study of blood T cell repertoires in COVID-19. Profiling relied on immunoSEQ multiplex PCR, and the TCRdb table lists in-frame clones only, not all of them. Altogether 88,000 or so clones are present, 85% being singletons, with the ten largest covering around 4.1%. Sequencing was done on a sample of peripheral blood. Every receptor here comes from a man aged 55 to 70 with acute or convalescent COVID-19.

The V and J genes are TRBV9 and TRBJ2-1; 9 bases agree with TRBD2. The CDR3 totals 15 residues. V dropped 2 bases and J dropped 6; count of bases not matched to a gene: 6. Germline V CDR1 and CDR2: SGDLS, YYNGEE. In nucleotides, the CDR3 is TGTGCCAGCAGCGTCGGGCGGGGGGGCCTCAATGAGCAGTTCTTC. Translated, it gives CASSVGRGGLNEQFF.

This CDR3 is CSVGQGDGYGYTF. CDR3 coding DNA: TGCAGCGTTGGCCAGGGGGACGGCTATGGCTACACCTTC. This rearrangement joins TRBV29-1 to TRBJ1-2, with 7 positions matching TRBD1. Losses at the gene ends were 4 bases for V and 4 bases for J; bases not matched to a gene: 6. The CDR3 is 13 residues long. Germline V gene lookup returns CDR1 SQVTM and CDR2 ANQGSEA.

The chain uses TRBV15 and TRBJ1-6, with 9 bases fitting TRBD1. The CDR3 spans 14 residues. In germline, CDR1 is LNHNV, CDR2 YYDKDF (reference sequence). V lost 9 bases and J lost 12; bases outside the gene matches: 12. DNA of the CDR3: TGTGCCACTTTGCCGGGGACAGGGTTAAAACCCCTCCACTTT. It specifies CATLPGTGLKPLHF.

This clone has only one observation. CDR3 DNA sequence: TGTGCCAGCAGCCCAGGGGGCCCGGAGACCCAGTACTTC. Residues: CASSPGGPETQYF. This chain links TRBV3-1 (or the pseudogene TRBV3-2) with TRBJ2-5; 8 positions match TRBD1. V shed 4 bases and J 5 bases; nucleotides not matched to a gene: 3. This CDR3 has 13 amino acids. Germline CDR1 reads LGHDT; CDR2 reads YNNKEL (reference sequence).

The chain has TRBV20-1 and TRBJ2-2; 11 nucleotides align to TRBD2. This CDR3 spans 15 amino acids. V lost 3 bases, J lost 6 bases, and 6 bases stayed unmatched. The germline V gene encodes CDR1 DFQATT and CDR2 SNEGSKA (reference sequence). In DNA, the CDR3 is TGCAGTGCTAGTGGAATAGCGGGAGGGCCCGGGGAGCTGTTTTTT. Amino acid sequence: CSASGIAGGPGELFF.

This chain links TRBV5-1 with TRBJ2-2; tentative D call: TRBD1 (5 bases). Trimming left V 4 bases short and J 6 bases short, with 10 bases between. Germline CDR1 reads SGHRS; CDR2 reads YFSETQ. The CDR3 length is 13 residues. CDR3 nucleotides: TGCGCCAGCAGCCGGTTGGGGCCCGGGGAGCTGTTTTTT. Translating it yields CASSRLGPGELFF.

This clone was observed a handful of times. The chain joins TRBV5-1 to TRBJ2-2; TRBD1 agrees at 9 bases. The V gene end was trimmed by 5 bases and the J gene end by 3 bases; junction bases not matched to a gene: 2. The CDR3 has 14 residues. Germline CDR1 reads SGHRS; CDR2 reads YFSETQ. CDR3 amino acids: CASRWTGDTGELFF. Written as DNA, the CDR3 is TGCGCCAGCAGGTGGACAGGGGACACCGGGGAGCTGTTTTTT.

The CDR3 protein is CASSLVPGTQSYEQYF. CDR3 coding DNA: TGTGCCAGCAGCTTAGTTCCCGGGACTCAGTCTTACGAGCAGTACTTC. The V call is TRBV11-2, the J call TRBJ2-7, with D tentatively TRBD2 (6 bases). The CDR3 totals 16 residues. In germline, CDR1 is SGHAT, CDR2 FQNNGV. Deletions cut 1 base from V and 4 bases from J, with 17 bases between.

V is TRBV20-1 and J is TRBJ2-2, with D possibly TRBD1 on 5 matching bases. Germline V lookup: CDR1 DFQATT, CDR2 SNEGSKA (reference sequence). The CDR3 is made up of 14 amino acids. The germline V and J ends were trimmed by 3 bases and 2 bases, with 10 bases remaining between them. The CDR3 DNA reads as TGCAGTGCTAGTAGACAGCTAAACACCGGGGAGCTGTTTTTT. This translates into CSASRQLNTGELFF.